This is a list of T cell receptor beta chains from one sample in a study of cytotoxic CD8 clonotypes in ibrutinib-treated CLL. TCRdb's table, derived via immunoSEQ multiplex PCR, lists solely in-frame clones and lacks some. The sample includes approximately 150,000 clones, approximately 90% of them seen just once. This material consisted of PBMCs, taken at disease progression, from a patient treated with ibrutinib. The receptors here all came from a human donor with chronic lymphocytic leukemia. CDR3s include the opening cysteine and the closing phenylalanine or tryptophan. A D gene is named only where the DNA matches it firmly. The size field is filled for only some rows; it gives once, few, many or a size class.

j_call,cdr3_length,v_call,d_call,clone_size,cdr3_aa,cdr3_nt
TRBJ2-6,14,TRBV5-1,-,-,CASRRDSGANVLTF,TGCGCCAGTCGAAGAGACTCTGGGGCCAACGTCCTGACTTTC
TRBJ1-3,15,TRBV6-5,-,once,CATKAGFFTGNTIYF,TGTGCCACCAAGGCCGGGTTCTTTACTGGAAACACCATATATTTT
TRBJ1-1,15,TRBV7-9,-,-,CASSLADEGITEAFF,TGTGCCAGCAGCTTAGCGGACGAGGGTATCACTGAAGCTTTCTTT
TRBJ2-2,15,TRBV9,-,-,CASSVRVGGAGELFF,TGTGCCAGCAGCGTACGCGTAGGGGGAGCCGGGGAGCTGTTTTTT
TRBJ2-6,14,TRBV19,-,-,CASRGGRGANVLTF,TGTGCCAGTAGAGGGGGGCGCGGGGCCAACGTCCTGACTTTC
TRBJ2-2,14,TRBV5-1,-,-,CASSFTGDTGELFF,TGCGCCAGCAGCTTTACCGGAGACACCGGGGAGCTGTTTTTT
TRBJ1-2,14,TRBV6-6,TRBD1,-,CASSPDRGGYGYTF,TGTGCCAGCAGTCCAGACAGGGGTGGTTATGGCTACACCTTC
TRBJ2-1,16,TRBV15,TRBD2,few,CATSSTQAGVSNEQFF,TGTGCCACCAGCAGCACGCAAGCGGGAGTCTCCAATGAGCAGTTCTTC
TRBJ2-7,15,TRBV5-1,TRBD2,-,CASSLSGGSSYEQYF,TGCGCCAGCAGCTTGAGTGGCGGGAGCTCCTACGAGCAGTACTTC
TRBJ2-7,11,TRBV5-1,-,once,CASSNAYEQYF,TGCGCCAGCAGCAATGCCTACGAGCAGTACTTC
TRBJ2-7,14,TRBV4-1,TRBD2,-,CASSPDLAGKTRDF,TGCGCCAGCAGCCCAGACCTAGCGGGAAAAACCAGGGACTTC
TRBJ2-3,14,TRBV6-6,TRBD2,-,CASTLSGIADTQYF,TGTGCCAGCACCCTTAGCGGGATCGCAGATACGCAGTATTTT
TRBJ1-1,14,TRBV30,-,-,CAWQQTGWGTEAFF,TGTGCCTGGCAGCAAACAGGGTGGGGCACTGAAGCTTTCTTT
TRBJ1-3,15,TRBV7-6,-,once,CASSFQGTTGNTIYF,TGTGCCAGCAGCTTTCAGGGTACAACTGGAAACACCATATATTTT
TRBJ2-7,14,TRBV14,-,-,CASSQDRGPYEQYF,TGTGCCAGCAGCCAAGACAGGGGACCCTACGAGCAGTACTTC
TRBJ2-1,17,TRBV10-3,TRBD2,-,CAISESIGRATYNEQFF,TGTGCCATCAGTGAGTCGATCGGGAGGGCCACCTACAATGAGCAGTTCTTC
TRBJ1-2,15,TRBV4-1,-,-,CASSRSTGSNYGYTF,TGCGCCAGCAGCCGGAGTACAGGGAGTAACTATGGCTACACCTTC
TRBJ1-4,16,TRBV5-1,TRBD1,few,CASSWTSPGTGEKLFF,TGCGCCAGCAGCTGGACGAGTCCCGGGACAGGGGAAAAACTGTTTTTT
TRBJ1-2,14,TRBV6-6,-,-,CASSPGPSNYGYTF,TGTGCCAGCAGTCCTGGACCGTCCAACTATGGCTACACCTTC
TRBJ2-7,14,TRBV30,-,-,CAWSVGGSYYEQYF,TGTGCCTGGAGTGTAGGGGGAAGCTACTACGAGCAGTACTTC
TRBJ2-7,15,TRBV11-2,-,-,CASSFRGYPDYEQYF,TGTGCCAGCAGCTTTCGGGGTTATCCTGACTACGAGCAGTACTTC
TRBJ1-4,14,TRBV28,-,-,CASSFFSTNEKLFF,TGTGCCAGCAGTTTTTTTTCAACTAATGAAAAACTGTTTTTT
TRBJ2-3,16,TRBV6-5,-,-,CASSYSGARFLDTQYF,TGTGCCAGCAGTTACTCGGGGGCACGATTCTTGGATACGCAGTATTTT
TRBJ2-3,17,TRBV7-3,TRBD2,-,CASSLGVGRAGTDTQYF,TGTGCCAGCAGCTTAGGAGTAGGGAGGGCCGGAACAGATACGCAGTATTTT
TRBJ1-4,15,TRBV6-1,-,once,CASSDPGRVDEKLFF,TGTGCCAGCAGTGATCCCGGGAGGGTCGATGAAAAACTGTTTTTT
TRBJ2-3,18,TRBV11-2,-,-,CASSLDPAGRLLTDTQYF,TGTGCCAGCAGCTTAGATCCCGCGGGGAGACTACTCACAGATACGCAGTATTTT
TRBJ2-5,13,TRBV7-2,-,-,CASSWGVEETQYF,TGTGCCAGCAGTTGGGGGGTAGAAGAGACCCAGTACTTC
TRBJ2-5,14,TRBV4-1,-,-,CASSQDHRGETQYF,TGCGCCAGCAGCCAAGATCATCGTGGAGAGACCCAGTACTTC
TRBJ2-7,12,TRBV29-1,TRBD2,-,CSVGGSETEQYF,TGCAGCGTCGGCGGGAGCGAAACGGAGCAGTACTTC
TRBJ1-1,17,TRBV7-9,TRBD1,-,CASSETFTGVTDTEAFF,TGTGCCAGCAGCGAGACTTTTACAGGGGTGACCGACACTGAAGCTTTCTTT
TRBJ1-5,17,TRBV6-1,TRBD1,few,CASSEEAGGAGNQPQHF,TGTGCCAGCAGTGAAGAGGCAGGGGGCGCCGGCAATCAGCCCCAGCATTTT
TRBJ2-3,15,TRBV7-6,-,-,CASSFTRGVTDTQYF,TGTGCCAGCAGCTTTACTAGGGGTGTTACAGATACGCAGTATTTT
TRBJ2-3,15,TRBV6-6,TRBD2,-,CASSYMGLYTDTQYF,TGTGCCAGCAGTTACATGGGACTATACACAGATACGCAGTATTTT
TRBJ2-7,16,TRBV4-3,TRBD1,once,CASSQGGGTGVSEQYF,TGCGCCAGCAGCCAAGGGGGAGGGACAGGGGTGTCCGAGCAGTACTTC
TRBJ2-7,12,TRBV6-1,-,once,CASSERWYEQYF,TGTGCCAGCAGTGAACGGTGGTACGAGCAGTACTTC
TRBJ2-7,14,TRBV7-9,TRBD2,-,CASSSSGRAYEQYF,TGTGCCAGCAGCAGTAGCGGGAGGGCCTACGAGCAGTACTTC
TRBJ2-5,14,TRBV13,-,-,CASSLGTSEETQYF,TGTGCCAGCAGCTTAGGGACATCCGAAGAGACCCAGTACTTC
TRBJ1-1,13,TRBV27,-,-,CASRPDRTGEAFF,TGTGCCAGCAGGCCTGACAGGACCGGAGAAGCTTTCTTT
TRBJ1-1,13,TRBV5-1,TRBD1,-,CASRQGIDTEAFF,TGCGCCAGCAGACAGGGGATAGACACTGAAGCTTTCTTT
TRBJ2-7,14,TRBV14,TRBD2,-,CASSQVISGLRQYF,TGTGCCAGCAGCCAAGTAATTAGCGGGTTACGGCAGTACTTC
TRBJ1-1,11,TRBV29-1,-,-,CSVGSNTEAFF,TGCAGCGTTGGCAGCAACACTGAAGCTTTCTTT
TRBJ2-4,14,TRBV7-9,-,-,CASSLVAVKNIQYF,TGTGCCAGCAGCTTAGTCGCTGTCAAAAACATTCAGTACTTC
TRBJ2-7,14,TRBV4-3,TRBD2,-,CASSQVGGSYEQYF,TGCGCCAGCAGCCAAGTCGGCGGGAGTTACGAGCAGTACTTC
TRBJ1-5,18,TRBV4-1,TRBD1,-,CASSRTGTGGQGNQPQHF,TGCGCCAGCAGCCGGACCGGGACAGGGGGCCAGGGCAATCAGCCCCAGCATTTT
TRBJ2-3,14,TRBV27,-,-,CASSLTGSTDTQYF,TGTGCCAGCAGTTTAACAGGGTCCACAGATACGCAGTATTTT
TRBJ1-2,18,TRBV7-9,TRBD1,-,CASSIGRTGDSPNYGYTF,TGTGCCAGCAGCATTGGTAGGACAGGAGATTCCCCTAACTATGGCTACACCTTC
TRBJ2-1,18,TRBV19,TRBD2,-,CASTLRGGRTYSYNEQFF,TGTGCCAGTACCCTTCGGGGGGGAAGGACTTACTCCTACAATGAGCAGTTCTTC
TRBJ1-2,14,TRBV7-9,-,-,CASSSRQTNYGYTF,TGTGCCAGCAGCTCCAGACAGACCAACTATGGCTACACCTTC
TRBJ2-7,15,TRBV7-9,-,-,CASSLEESEAYEQYF,TGTGCCAGCAGCTTAGAAGAAAGTGAGGCTTACGAGCAGTACTTC
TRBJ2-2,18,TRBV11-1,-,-,CASSWGGDWRPTTGELFF,TGTGCCAGCAGCTGGGGGGGCGACTGGCGACCAACCACCGGGGAGCTGTTTTTT
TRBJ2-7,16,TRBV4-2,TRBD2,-,CASSQVAGGSSYEQYF,TGTGCCAGCAGCCAAGTAGCGGGAGGGAGCTCCTACGAGCAGTACTTC
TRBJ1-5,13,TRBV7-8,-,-,CASSPGRYQPQHF,TGTGCCAGCAGCCCGGGGAGGTATCAGCCCCAGCATTTT
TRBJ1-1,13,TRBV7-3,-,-,CASSKQGSTEAFF,TGTGCCAGCAGCAAACAGGGATCCACTGAAGCTTTCTTT
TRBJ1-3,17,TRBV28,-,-,CASSAPLRSSSGNTIYF,TGTGCCAGCAGTGCGCCCCTCCGGTCTAGCTCTGGAAACACCATATATTTT
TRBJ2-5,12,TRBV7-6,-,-,CASSLRLETQYF,TGTGCCAGCAGCTTAAGATTGGAGACCCAGTACTTC
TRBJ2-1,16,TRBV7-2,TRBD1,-,CASSVWDRGSYNEQFF,TGTGCCAGCAGCGTATGGGACAGGGGATCCTACAATGAGCAGTTCTTC